This T cell receptor beta chain was captured in a study of control samples from healthy donors and cancer patients. The CDR3 has 15 amino acids. V lost 4 bases, J lost 5 bases, and 9 bases stayed unmatched. Germline V gives CDR1 SGHRS, CDR2 YFSETQ. Clones were read by immunoSEQ multiplex PCR, and TCRdb kept only the in-frame ones, dropping some. The sample records tens of thousands of clones, roughly 90% being singletons. This TCR was recovered from a man between 50 and 59 years old with head and neck cancer. The chain carries TRBV5-1 and TRBJ2-7; 10 positions agree with TRBD2. Sequencing was performed on PBMCs. This CDR3 reads CASSAGTSVRHEQYF. The CDR3, as DNA: TGCGCCAGCAGCGCCGGGACTAGCGTACGCCACGAGCAGTACTTC.